The clone carrying this T cell receptor beta chain has a handful of counts. The entry originates in a study of blood T cell repertoires in COVID-19. In the study overall: COVID-19 samples from acute and convalescent phases originated in the United States, Italy and Spain.

Germline CDR1 reads SEHNR; CDR2 reads FQNEAQ (reference sequence). The CDR3 runs 16 residues. V dropped 5 bases and J dropped 4; count of bases not matched to a gene: 9. TCRdb's copy holds only in-frame clones and misses some; the assay was immunoSEQ multiplex PCR. The top ten clones hold approximately 7.6% of a sample with roughly 320,000 clones, roughly 85% of them seen once. The chain is built from TRBV7-9 and TRBJ2-1, with 9 bases that match TRBD1. Sequencing was done on a sample of peripheral blood. The sequence derives from a human donor in a cohort sampled during active COVID-19. In DNA, the CDR3 is TGTGCCAGCAGCACAACGGACAGGGGAACTTACAATGAGCAGTTCTTC. Residues: CASSTTDRGTYNEQFF.